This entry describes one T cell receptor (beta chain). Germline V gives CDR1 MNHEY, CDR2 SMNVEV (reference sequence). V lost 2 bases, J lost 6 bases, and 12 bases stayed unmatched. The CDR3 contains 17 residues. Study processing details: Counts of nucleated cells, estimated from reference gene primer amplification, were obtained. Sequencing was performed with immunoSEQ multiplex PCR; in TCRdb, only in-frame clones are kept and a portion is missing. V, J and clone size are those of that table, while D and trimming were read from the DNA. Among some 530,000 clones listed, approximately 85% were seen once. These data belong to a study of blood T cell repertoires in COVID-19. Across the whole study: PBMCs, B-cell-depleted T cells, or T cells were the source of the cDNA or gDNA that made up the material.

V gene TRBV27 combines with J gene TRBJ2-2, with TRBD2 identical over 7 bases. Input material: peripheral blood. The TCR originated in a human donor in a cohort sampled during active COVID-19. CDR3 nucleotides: TGTGCCAGCAGTTTAAATTTCGTGGGAGGGCCGTCCGGGGAGCTGTTTTTT. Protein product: CASSLNFVGGPSGELFF.